This note documents a single T cell receptor beta chain sequence. This entry belongs to a study of response to subunit inactivated influenza vaccine. TCRdb analysed the RT-PCR reads with MiXCR anew, one entry per CDR3 protein. Of about 580,000 distinct CDR3 sequences listed, 11% to 15% are singletons. V gave up 0 bases and J gave up 6 bases; unmatched junction bases: 1. From germline, CDR1 is SGHRS and CDR2 YFSETQ. There are 14 residues in the CDR3. The sample was PBMCs from blood, taken 11 to 12 days after vaccination. The chain has TRBV5-1 and TRBJ2-3, with 10 bases that match TRBD1. The source is a middle-aged man who received an inactivated influenza vaccine. The CDR3 region has the DNA TGCGCCAGCAGCTTGGAGGGACAGGGGGATACGCAGTATTTT. Residues: CASSLEGQGDTQYF.